These 29 T cell receptor beta chains share one sample of origin, sequenced in a study of blood T cell repertoires in COVID-19. Sequencing used immunoSEQ multiplex PCR; TCRdb keeps in-frame clones, though not all of them. Seen here are more than 10,000 clones, around 91% observed once, and the top ten hold over 9.5%. Sequenced input: peripheral blood. The receptors originated from a human donor in a cohort sampled during active COVID-19.

In this sample, this clone turned up once. V usage is TRBV9 and J usage is TRBJ1-5; the D is unclear. This CDR3 has 13 residues. The germline V and J ends were trimmed by 3 bases and 1 base, with 5 bases remaining between them. Germline V gene lookup returns CDR1 SGDLS and CDR2 YYNGEE. CDR3 residues: CASSGGSNQPQHF. The CDR3 DNA follows: TGTGCCAGCAGCGGAGGAAGCAATCAGCCCCAGCATTTT.

V usage is TRBV6-2 or TRBV6-3 and J usage is TRBJ1-1; D gene uncertain. Germline V gene lookup returns CDR1 MNHEY and CDR2 SVGEGT. The ends were cut back, 4 bases at V and 7 bases at J, with 22 bases in the middle. The CDR3 is 16 residues long. The DNA for the CDR3 is TGTGCCAGCAGTTCACCTTATATTGAAGCGGTACTTGAAGCTTTCTTT. Amino acids: CASSSPYIEAVLEAFF.

This rearrangement joins TRBV27 to TRBJ2-3, with 7 positions matching TRBD2. The V segment lost 0 bases and the J segment 1 base; nucleotides outside the gene matches: 10. There are 18 residues in the CDR3. Germline V gene lookup returns CDR1 MNHEY and CDR2 SMNVEV (reference sequence). As DNA, the CDR3 is TGTGCCAGCAGTTTATCGTACCCCACTAGCGCCCGCACAGATACGCAGTATTTT. Translating it yields CASSLSYPTSARTDTQYF.

This chain uses TRBV19 with TRBJ2-1, with 11 bases fitting TRBD2. The V segment lost 1 base and the J segment 15 bases; nucleotides outside the gene matches: 5. Germline CDR1 reads LNHDA; CDR2 reads SQIVND (reference sequence). The CDR3 extends over 13 amino acids. The CDR3, as DNA: TGTGCCAGTAGTATAGGACTAGCGGGGAATCTGTTCTTC. It specifies CASSIGLAGNLFF.

DNA of the CDR3: TGTGCCAGCAGCCTAACAGGGGAATGGACTGAAGCTTTCTTT. Translation: CASSLTGEWTEAFF. The chain carries TRBV3-1 (or the pseudogene TRBV3-2) and TRBJ1-1, with TRBD1 matching over 7 bases. The germline V gene has CDR1 LGHDT and CDR2 YNNKEL (reference sequence). The CDR3 runs 14 residues. With V trimmed by 4 bases and J by 5 bases, 7 bases remained unmatched.

The chain uses TRBV28 and TRBJ2-4, with D hard to call. V dropped 8 bases and J dropped 0 bases, with 20 bases sitting between them. This CDR3 comprises 17 residues. Germline V gene sequence: CDR1 MDHEN, CDR2 SYDVKM. The CDR3 reads CASANRRQSLAKNIQYF. CDR3 DNA sequence: TGTGCCAGCGCAAACAGAAGACAATCGCTAGCCAAAAACATTCAGTACTTC.

This clone was recorded only once. The chain couples TRBV7-9 to TRBJ1-1, with D unresolved. Trimming removed 1 base at V and 3 bases at J, with 9 bases between. The CDR3 has 14 amino acids. The germline V gene encodes CDR1 SEHNR and CDR2 FQNEAQ (reference sequence). The CDR3 sequence: CASSLGAVHTEAFF. Here the CDR3 DNA reads TGTGCCAGCAGCTTAGGGGCAGTTCACACTGAAGCTTTCTTT. Combining the CDR3 with reference TRBV7-9 and TRBJ1-1 gives the whole variable domain DTGVSQNPRHKITKRGQNVTFRCDPISEHNRLYWYRQTLGQGPEFLTYFQNEAQLEKSRLLSDRFSAERPKGSFSTLEIQRTEQGDSAMYLCASSLGAVHTEAFFGQGTRLTVV.

The V gene is TRBV9, the J gene TRBJ2-5, with a possible D match to TRBD1 (7 bases). The CDR3 has 15 residues. Deletions cut 4 bases from V and 2 bases from J, with 15 bases between. CDR1 is SGDLS and CDR2 is YYNGEE in the germline V gene. CDR3 nucleotides: TGTGCCAGCAGCCCCGGAGGGGGCCGGCAAGAGACCCAGTACTTC. Protein sequence: CASSPGGGRQETQYF.

The rearrangement links TRBV19 to TRBJ2-3; 11 bases fit TRBD2. The CDR3 has 16 residues. Trimming removed 6 bases from V and 0 bases from J; junction bases left unmatched: 5. Germline V gene data show CDR1 as LNHDA and CDR2 as SQIVND (reference sequence). CDR3 sequence reads: CASRSSGGYSTDTQYF. Here the CDR3 DNA reads TGTGCCAGTAGGTCTAGCGGGGGGTACAGCACAGATACGCAGTATTTT.

This chain links TRBV9 with TRBJ1-2; 9 bases are a match to TRBD1. The V gene end was trimmed by 3 bases and the J gene end by 7 bases; junction bases not matched to a gene: 10. The CDR3 loop spans 15 amino acids. Per germline, CDR1 SGDLS and CDR2 YYNGEE. CDR3 nucleotides: TGTGCCAGCAGCGAGACCGGACAGGGGAGAAGTGGCTACACCTTC. Translated, it gives CASSETGQGRSGYTF.

V gene TRBV5-1 combines with J gene TRBJ1-4; D is perhaps TRBD1 (5 bases). Trimming pared 2 bases from V and 3 bases from J, leaving 14 bases between. The CDR3 consists of 16 residues. Looked up from germline, CDR1 is SGHRS and CDR2 is YFSETQ. The CDR3 coding sequence is TGCGCCAGCAGCTTAAACCCCCAGGGATCTAATGAAAAACTGTTTTTT. This codes for CASSLNPQGSNEKLFF.

The chain is built from TRBV25-1 and TRBJ2-3, with 7 bases that match TRBD2. J gave up 8 bases and V 3 bases, and 8 bases lay outside the gene matches. Germline CDR1 and CDR2: MGHDK and SYGVNS. The CDR3 extends over 14 amino acids. The CDR3 DNA reads as TGTGCCAGCAGTGACCTGACTAGCATTGGTACGCAGTATTTT. This codes for CASSDLTSIGTQYF.

The rearrangement uses TRBV18 and TRBJ1-2; TRBD1 is a possible D gene (6 bases). The germline V gene encodes CDR1 KGHSH and CDR2 LQKENI. The CDR3 length is 13 residues. The V end lost 8 bases, the J end lost 5 bases, and 15 bases lay between the germline ends. Here the CDR3 DNA reads TGTGCCAGCCGAAGGACAGTAAATTATGGCTACACCTTC. Translated: CASRRTVNYGYTF.

The V call is TRBV7-2, the J call TRBJ2-5, with a weak D call TRBD1 (6 bases). The V gene lost 5 bases and the J gene lost 5 bases, with 12 bases spanning the gap. This CDR3 comprises 13 residues. Germline lookup yields CDR1 SGHTA and CDR2 FQGNSA. CDR3 nucleotides: TGTGCCAGCAGCCAAGGACAGTGGGAGACCCAGTACTTC. Residues: CASSQGQWETQYF. The full variable domain, rest sourced from reference TRBV7-2 and TRBJ2-5, is GAGVSQSPSNKVTEKGKDVELRCDPISGHTALYWYRQSLGQGLEFLIYFQGNSAPDKSGLPSDRFSAERTGGSVSTLTIQRTQQEDSAVYLCASSQGQWETQYFGPGTRLLVL.

This clone was observed once. The chain couples TRBV5-1 to TRBJ2-3, with 7 bases lining up with TRBD1. Germline assignment: CDR1 SGHRS and CDR2 YFSETQ. This CDR3 is built from 15 residues. Unmatched junction bases numbered 8, after V lost 2 bases and J lost 5 bases. The CDR3 DNA follows: TGCGCCAGCAGCTTAGGACAGGACGGGATAGATACGCAGTATTTT. It is translated as CASSLGQDGIDTQYF.

This clone was picked up a small number of times. This chain connects TRBV7-9 to TRBJ1-5, with D maybe TRBD1 (6 bases). CDR3 length: 15 residues. The V gene's germline CDR1 is SEHNR and CDR2 FQNEAQ (reference sequence). The ends were cut back, 4 bases at V and 7 bases at J, with 17 bases in the middle. The CDR3 region is CASSSGTPRMQPQHF. The CDR3 DNA is TGTGCCAGCAGCTCCGGGACACCTAGGATGCAGCCCCAGCATTTT.

Only one count was recorded for this clone. V usage is TRBV2 and J usage is TRBJ2-3; D unresolved. The germline CDR1 and CDR2 sequences are SNHLY and FYNNEI. With 2 bases removed from V and 1 base from J, the gap between germline ends came to 4 bases. The CDR3 has 13 amino acids. CDR3: CASSEQGTDTQYF. The CDR3 DNA sequence: TGTGCCAGCAGTGAACAGGGCACAGATACGCAGTATTTT.

The chain employs TRBV7-8 and TRBJ2-4; a possible D gene is TRBD1 (5 bases). Trimming cost V 4 bases and J 1 base, with 20 bases left between them. This CDR3 is 18 amino acids long. Germline-derived CDR1 and CDR2 are SGHVS and FQNEAQ. CDR3 coding DNA: TGTGCCAGCAGCTCCTCAAGGGGCCTCAGCTGGGCCAAAAACATTCAGTACTTC. This gives the protein CASSSSRGLSWAKNIQYF.

This rearrangement joins TRBV4-1 to TRBJ1-3; D is possibly TRBD1 (5 bases). Trimming removed 1 base from V and 3 bases from J, with 13 bases in between. Germline lookup yields CDR1 MGHRA and CDR2 YSYEKL. The CDR3 consists of 16 residues. The CDR3 reads CASSQAPPDSGNTIYF. The CDR3 DNA sequence: TGCGCCAGCAGCCAAGCTCCCCCCGACAGTGGAAACACCATATATTTT.

This sequence joins TRBV12-3 or TRBV12-4 and TRBJ2-4; TRBD2 is a possible D gene (5 bases). The length of the CDR3 is 12 residues. Trimming removed 6 bases from V and 6 bases from J, with 9 bases in between. The CDR3 coding sequence is TGTGCCAGCAGGCCCCGGGGAAACATTCAGTACTTC. Its protein product is CASRPRGNIQYF.

Only one count was recorded for this clone. The chain joins TRBV4-1 to TRBJ2-7; TRBD2 agrees at 11 bases. This CDR3 has 16 amino acids. V was clipped by 1 base and J by 4 bases; unmatched bases: 6. Germline V gene data show CDR1 as MGHRA and CDR2 as YSYEKL. The CDR3 spells CASSQGGTSGTYEQYF. The CDR3 DNA reads as TGCGCCAGCAGCCAAGGCGGGACTAGCGGAACGTACGAGCAGTACTTC.

The V and J genes are TRBV18 and TRBJ2-7; 9 bases are shared with TRBD1. After removal of 3 bases from V and 2 bases from J, the junction contained 8 bases not matched to a gene. CDR3 size: 16 residues. Germline V lookup: CDR1 KGHSH, CDR2 LQKENI. CDR3 nucleotides: TGTGCCAGCTCACCGGAGGGACAGGGTAGTCCCTACGAGCAGTACTTC. It is translated as CASSPEGQGSPYEQYF.

CDR3 in DNA: TGTGCCAGCAGCGGGGGACAGGGATCAGCCACCATATATTTT. Translating gives CASSGGQGSATIYF. V usage is TRBV9 and J usage is TRBJ1-3; 9 bases fit TRBD1. Germline V gene lookup returns CDR1 SGDLS and CDR2 YYNGEE. J gave up 9 bases and V 3 bases, and 7 bases lay outside the gene matches. The CDR3 spans 14 residues.

The chain recombines TRBV7-2 with TRBJ1-1; D not resolved. This CDR3 comprises 13 residues. Trimming cost V 4 bases and J 3 bases, with 9 bases left between them. Germline values: CDR1 SGHTA, CDR2 FQGNSA. CDR3 sequence (DNA): TGTGCCAGCAGCTCCCTTGTAGACACTGAAGCTTTCTTT. This translates into CASSSLVDTEAFF.

The chain combines TRBV7-9 with TRBJ1-2; 7 bases map to TRBD1. V shed 6 bases, J shed 2 bases, and the junction held 6 bases outside the gene matches. The CDR3 is 14 amino acids. Germline CDR1 SEHNR, CDR2 FQNEAQ (reference sequence). In DNA form, the CDR3 reads TGTGCCAGCAGGCCGTCGACAGGGAACTATGGCTACACCTTC. Protein product: CASRPSTGNYGYTF. The full variable domain, completed using reference TRBV7-9 and TRBJ1-2, is DTGVSQNPRHKITKRGQNVTFRCDPISEHNRLYWYRQTLGQGPEFLTYFQNEAQLEKSRLLSDRFSAERPKGSFSTLEIQRTEQGDSAMYLCASRPSTGNYGYTFGSGTRLTVV.

The table lists this clone with a count of one. CDR3 sequence (DNA): TGTGCCAGCAGCTTTGGACAGGCCTTTTATGGCTACACCTTC. It yields the protein CASSFGQAFYGYTF. V gene TRBV11-3 combines with J gene TRBJ1-2; 7 bases fit TRBD1. The CDR3 has 14 amino acids. Germline-derived CDR1 and CDR2 are SGHNT and YENEEA. Trimming took 3 bases from V and 5 from J; bases not matched to a gene: 6.

The chain employs TRBV7-8 and TRBJ2-3; 12 nucleotides agree with TRBD2. The trim removed 9 bases at V and 4 bases at J, leaving 8 bases unmatched. The CDR3 extends over 15 amino acids. Germline-derived CDR1 and CDR2 are SGHVS and FQNEAQ. The CDR3 reads CASEGRTSGADTQYF. The DNA for the CDR3 is TGTGCCAGTGAGGGCAGGACTAGCGGGGCAGATACGCAGTATTTT.

The rearrangement uses TRBV2 and TRBJ1-2; D unresolved. Germline loops: CDR1 SNHLY, CDR2 FYNNEI. The CDR3 consists of 16 residues. V was shortened by 6 bases and J by 4 bases, with 21 bases between the two germline ends. The CDR3 DNA follows: TGTGCCAGCAGCGAGACCGGACGGCTAGGGAGCTATGGCTACACCTTC. This encodes CASSETGRLGSYGYTF.

V usage is TRBV19 and J usage is TRBJ2-2; TRBD1 matches at 11 bases. Germline V gene lookup returns CDR1 LNHDA and CDR2 SQIVND (reference sequence). Trimming removed 6 bases from V and 5 bases from J; junction bases left unmatched: 2. The CDR3 consists of 14 residues. CDR3 nucleotides: TGTGCCAGTAGGGGGACAGGGGGAACCGGGGAGCTGTTTTTT. This codes for CASRGTGGTGELFF.